This T cell receptor (beta chain) was found in a study of blood T cell repertoires in COVID-19. Study-level information: Some COVID-19 samples were acute and others convalescent; all came from the United States, Italy and Spain.

The repertoire was sequenced with immunoSEQ multiplex PCR; TCRdb's copy has only in-frame clones and lacks some. The sample yields 120,000 or so clones, around 81% seen once. There are 16 residues in the CDR3. Per the germline V gene, CDR1 is SGHTA and CDR2 is FQGNSA. Between the trimmed V and J ends, which lost 1 base and 5 bases, there was a span of 17 bases. The source material was peripheral blood. The V and J genes are TRBV7-2 and TRBJ1-2; D uncertain. This sequence originates from a woman aged 50 to 60 with acute or convalescent COVID-19. The CDR3 spells CASSLDLRSPSYGYTF. The CDR3 region has the DNA TGTGCCAGCAGCTTAGATTTGCGCAGTCCTAGTTATGGCTACACCTTC.